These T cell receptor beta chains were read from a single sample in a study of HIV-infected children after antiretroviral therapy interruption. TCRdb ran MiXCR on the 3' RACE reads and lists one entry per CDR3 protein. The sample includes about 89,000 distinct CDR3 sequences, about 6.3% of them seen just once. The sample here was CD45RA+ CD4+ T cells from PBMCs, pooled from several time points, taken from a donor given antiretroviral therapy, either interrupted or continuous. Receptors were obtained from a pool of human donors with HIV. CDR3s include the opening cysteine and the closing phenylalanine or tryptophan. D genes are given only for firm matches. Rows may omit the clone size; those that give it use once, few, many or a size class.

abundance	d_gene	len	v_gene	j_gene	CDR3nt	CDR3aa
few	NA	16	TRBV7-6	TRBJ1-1	TGTGCCAGCAGCTCACAGGCTCCCAGACCTAACACTGAAGCTTTCTTT	CASSSQAPRPNTEAFF
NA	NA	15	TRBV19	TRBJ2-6	TGTGCCAGTAGGCTAGCAGGGTCGGGGGCCAACGTCCTGACTTTC	CASRLAGSGANVLTF
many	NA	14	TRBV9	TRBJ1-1	TGTGCCAGCAGCCCAGGGACCCTGAACACTGAAGCTTTCTTT	CASSPGTLNTEAFF
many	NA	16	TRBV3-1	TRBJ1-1	TGTGCCAGCAGCCAAAGCCGGGGTCGAACGAACACTGAAGCTTTCTTT	CASSQSRGRTNTEAFF
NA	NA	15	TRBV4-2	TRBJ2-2	TGTGCCAGCAGCCCCTCAAGAGGTGGCACCGGGGAGCTGTTTTTT	CASSPSRGGTGELFF
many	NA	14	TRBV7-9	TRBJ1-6	TGTGCCAGCAGCTTAAGGGGGAATAATTCACCCCTCCACTTT	CASSLRGNNSPLHF
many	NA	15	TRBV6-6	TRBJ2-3	TGTGCCAGCAGTTACGCGGCGCGGATCACAGATACGCAGTATTTT	CASSYAARITDTQYF
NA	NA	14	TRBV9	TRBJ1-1	TGTGCCAGCAGCGTAGTCGGTGTCGACACTGAAGCTTTCTTT	CASSVVGVDTEAFF
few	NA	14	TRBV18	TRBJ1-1	TGTGCCAGCTTGAGGGGGGCAGGAAACACTGAAGCTTTCTTT	CASLRGAGNTEAFF
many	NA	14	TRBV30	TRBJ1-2	TGTGCCTGGAGTCCTACCGACGACAGCTATGGCTACACCTTC	CAWSPTDDSYGYTF
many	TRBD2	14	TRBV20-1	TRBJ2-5	TGCAGTGCTAGACCGGCTAGCGGGAAAGAGACCCAGTACTTC	CSARPASGKETQYF
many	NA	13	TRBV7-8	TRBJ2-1	TGTGCCACCAGACAGCTTTTATACAATGAGCAGTTCTTC	CATRQLLYNEQFF
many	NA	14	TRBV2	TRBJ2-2	TGTGCCAGCAGGAAAAGCGAGAACACCGGGGAGCTGTTTTTT	CASRKSENTGELFF
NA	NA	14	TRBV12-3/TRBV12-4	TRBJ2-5	TGTGCCAGCAGTTTCGGGGGACGGCAAGAGACCCAGTACTTC	CASSFGGRQETQYF
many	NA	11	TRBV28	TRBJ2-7	TGTGCCAGCAGCCCCAGGGCCGAGCAGTACTTC	CASSPRAEQYF
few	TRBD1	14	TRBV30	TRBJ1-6	TGTGCCTGGAGGCCGACAGGGGGCAATTCACCCCTCCACTTT	CAWRPTGGNSPLHF
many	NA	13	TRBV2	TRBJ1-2	TGTGCCAGCAGCCCGGACAGTAACTATGGCTACACCTTC	CASSPDSNYGYTF
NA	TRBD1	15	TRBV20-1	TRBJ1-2	TGCAGTGCTAGAAGAACAGGGGGCCTTGACTATGGCTACACCTTC	CSARRTGGLDYGYTF
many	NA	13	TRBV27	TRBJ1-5	TGTGCCAGCAGCCGGACAGCGGATCAGCCCCAGCATTTT	CASSRTADQPQHF
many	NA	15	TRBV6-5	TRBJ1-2	TGTGCCAGCAGGAACAGGTTGGGGGGCGGCTATGGCTACACCTTC	CASRNRLGGGYGYTF
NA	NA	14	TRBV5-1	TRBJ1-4	TGCGCCAGCAGCTTGAGCACAACTAATGAAAAACTGTTTTTT	CASSLSTTNEKLFF
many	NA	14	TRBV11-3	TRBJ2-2	TGTGCCAGCAGCTTAAAGGGTGGTTCGGGGGAGCTGTTTTTT	CASSLKGGSGELFF
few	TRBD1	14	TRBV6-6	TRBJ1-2	TGTGCCAGCAGAGGGGGGGGACAGAACTATGGCTACACCTTC	CASRGGGQNYGYTF
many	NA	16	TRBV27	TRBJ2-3	TGTGCCAGCAGTTTAGTTAGCGGAAGACCGACAGATACGCAGTATTTT	CASSLVSGRPTDTQYF
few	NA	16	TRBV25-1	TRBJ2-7	TGTGCCAGCAGTGACCCCGGGAGTGACCGGGGCTACGAGCAGTACTTC	CASSDPGSDRGYEQYF
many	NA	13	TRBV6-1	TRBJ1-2	TGTGCCAGCAGTGAAGGGACAAATTATGGCTACACCTTC	CASSEGTNYGYTF
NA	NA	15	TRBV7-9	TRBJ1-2	TGTGCCAGCAGCTTAGGATCTGGACAGAACTATGGCTACACCTTC	CASSLGSGQNYGYTF
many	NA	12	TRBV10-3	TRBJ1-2	TGTGCCATCAGTGAACGGGAGGAGAGCTACACCTTC	CAISEREESYTF
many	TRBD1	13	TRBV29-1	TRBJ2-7	TGCAGCGTAGGACAGGGGGCTATGAACGAGCAGTACTTC	CSVGQGAMNEQYF
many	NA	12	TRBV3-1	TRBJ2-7	TGTGCCAGCAGCCCAGGGACCTACGAGCAGTACTTC	CASSPGTYEQYF
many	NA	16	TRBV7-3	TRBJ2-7	TGTGCCAGCAGCTTAGGGGCAGGGTCCCGCCACTACGAGCAGTACTTC	CASSLGAGSRHYEQYF
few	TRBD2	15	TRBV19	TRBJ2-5	TGTGCCAGTAGTTCCCGGACTAGCTCAGGAGAGACCCAGTACTTC	CASSSRTSSGETQYF
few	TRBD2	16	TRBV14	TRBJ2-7	TGTGCCAGCAGCCCCAGACTAGCGGGGCTCCCCCACGAGCAGTACTTC	CASSPRLAGLPHEQYF
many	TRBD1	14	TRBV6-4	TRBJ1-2	TGTGCCAGCAGGCCGGGACAGGGTTTCTATGGCTACACCTTC	CASRPGQGFYGYTF
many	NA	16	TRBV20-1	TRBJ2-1	TGCAGTGCTAGAGATTTGGGCCGGGGAAATTTCAATGAGCAGTTCTTC	CSARDLGRGNFNEQFF
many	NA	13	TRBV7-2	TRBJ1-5	TGTGCCAGCAGCTTAGTCGAGGGTCAGCCCCAGCATTTT	CASSLVEGQPQHF
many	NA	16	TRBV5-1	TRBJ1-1	TGCGCCAGCAGCTTGGTGGCAGGCCAAATGAACACTGAAGCTTTCTTT	CASSLVAGQMNTEAFF
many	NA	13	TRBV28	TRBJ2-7	TGTGCCAGCAGTACGACAGCCCTCTACGAGCAGTACTTC	CASSTTALYEQYF
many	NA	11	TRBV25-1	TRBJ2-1	TGTGCCAGCAGTGTTCTCAATGAGCAGTTCTTC	CASSVLNEQFF
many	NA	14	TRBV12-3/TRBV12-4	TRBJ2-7	TGTGCCAGCAGTTCCCTTGAAGCTTGGGGCGAGCAGTACTTC	CASSSLEAWGEQYF